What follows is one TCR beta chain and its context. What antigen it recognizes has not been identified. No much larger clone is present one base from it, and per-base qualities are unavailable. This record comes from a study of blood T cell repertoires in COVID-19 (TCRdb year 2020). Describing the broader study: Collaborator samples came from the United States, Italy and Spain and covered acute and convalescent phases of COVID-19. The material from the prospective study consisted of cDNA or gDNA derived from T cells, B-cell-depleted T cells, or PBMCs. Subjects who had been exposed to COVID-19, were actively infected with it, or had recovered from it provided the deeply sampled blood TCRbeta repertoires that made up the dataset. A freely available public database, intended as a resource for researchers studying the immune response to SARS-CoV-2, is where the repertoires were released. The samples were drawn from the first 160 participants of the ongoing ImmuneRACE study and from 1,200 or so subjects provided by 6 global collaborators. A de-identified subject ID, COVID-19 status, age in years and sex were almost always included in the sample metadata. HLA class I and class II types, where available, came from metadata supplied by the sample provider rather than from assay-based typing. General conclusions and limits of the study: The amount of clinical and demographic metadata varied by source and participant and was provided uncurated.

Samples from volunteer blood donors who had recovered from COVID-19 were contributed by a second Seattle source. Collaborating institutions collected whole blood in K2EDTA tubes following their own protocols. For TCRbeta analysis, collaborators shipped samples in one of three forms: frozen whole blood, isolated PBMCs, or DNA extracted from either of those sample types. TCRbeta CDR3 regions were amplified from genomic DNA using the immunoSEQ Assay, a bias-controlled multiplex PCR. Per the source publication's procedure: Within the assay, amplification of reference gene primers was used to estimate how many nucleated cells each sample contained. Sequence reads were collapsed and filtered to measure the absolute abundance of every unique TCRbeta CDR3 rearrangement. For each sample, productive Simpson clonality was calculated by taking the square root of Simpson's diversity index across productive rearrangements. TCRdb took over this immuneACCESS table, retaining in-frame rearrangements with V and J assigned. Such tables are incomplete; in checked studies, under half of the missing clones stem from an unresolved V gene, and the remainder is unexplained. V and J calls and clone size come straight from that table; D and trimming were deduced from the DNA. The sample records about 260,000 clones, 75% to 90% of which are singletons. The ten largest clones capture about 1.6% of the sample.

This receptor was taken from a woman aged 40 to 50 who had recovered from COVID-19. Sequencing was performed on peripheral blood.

The CDR3 amino acid sequence is: CASSIGGGWMTDTQYF. Read as DNA, the sequence is TGTGCCAGTAGTATAGGGGGGGGATGGATGACAGATACGCAGTATTTT. Recombination linked TRBV19 to TRBJ2-3, with 7 junctional bases fitting TRBD2. In the germline V gene (reference sequence), CDR1 corresponds to LNHDA and CDR2 to SQIVND. From the cysteine through the phenylalanine, the CDR3 covers 16 amino acids. Only CDR3 DNA is held: 48 bases, read in frame from base 1. The junction shows trimming of 1 base on V and 3 bases on J, and the gene matches do not reach 7 bases of it.